The text below deals with one TCR beta chain. Its antigen remains unknown. The record originates from a study of Graves' ophthalmopathy and Graves' hyperthyroidism. RNA transcripts yielded amplified TCR beta CDR3 regions. RT-PCR in the first round used HTBI primers; a second-round multiplex PCR followed. TCRdb processed the multiplex PCR reads anew with MiXCR; each CDR3 protein has one entry. The sample carries around 1.1 million distinct CDR3 sequences, 35% to 40% recorded once. Study-level findings and limits: Blood also held most thyroid clonotypes expanded above 0.001 frequency.

CDR1 and CDR2 (germline): LNHDA, SQIVND (reference sequence). V gave up 4 bases and J gave up 7 bases, with 28 bases separating them. The CDR3 runs 18 residues. Sequencing was performed on peripheral blood or thyroid tissue (not recorded which). The receptor's source is an adult man with Graves' hyperthyroidism. V is TRBV19 and J is TRBJ1-2; D might be TRBD1 (5 bases). CDR3 bases: TGTGCCAGTAGTACCGGGCTGAGCGAGCAGGGACCAACTGCTGGCTACACCTTC. Its protein is CASSTGLSEQGPTAGYTF.